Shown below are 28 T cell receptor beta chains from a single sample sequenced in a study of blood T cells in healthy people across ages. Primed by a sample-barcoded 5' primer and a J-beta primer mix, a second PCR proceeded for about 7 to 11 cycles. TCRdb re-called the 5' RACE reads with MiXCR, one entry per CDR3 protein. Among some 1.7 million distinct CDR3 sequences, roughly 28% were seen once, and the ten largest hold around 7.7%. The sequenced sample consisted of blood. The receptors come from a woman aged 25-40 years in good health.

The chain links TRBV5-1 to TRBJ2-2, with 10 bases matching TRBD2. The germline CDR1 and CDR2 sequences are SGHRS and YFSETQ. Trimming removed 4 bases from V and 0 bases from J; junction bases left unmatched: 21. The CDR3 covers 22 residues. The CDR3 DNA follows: TGCGCCAGCAGCCCGCGCCATCAAAGCGGGAGGGGCCCGGGAGCGAACACCGGGGAGCTGTTTTTT. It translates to CASSPRHQSGRGPGANTGELFF.

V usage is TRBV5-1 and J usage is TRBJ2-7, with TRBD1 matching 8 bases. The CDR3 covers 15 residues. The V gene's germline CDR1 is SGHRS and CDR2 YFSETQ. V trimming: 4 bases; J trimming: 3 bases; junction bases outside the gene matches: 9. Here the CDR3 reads CASSATQGGGYEQYF. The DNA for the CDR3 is TGCGCCAGCAGCGCTACACAGGGGGGCGGCTACGAGCAGTACTTC.

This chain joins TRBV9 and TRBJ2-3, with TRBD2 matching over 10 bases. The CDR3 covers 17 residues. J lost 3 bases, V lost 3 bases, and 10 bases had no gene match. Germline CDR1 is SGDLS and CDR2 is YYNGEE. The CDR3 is CASSDPRTSGETDTQYF. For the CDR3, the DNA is TGTGCCAGCAGCGATCCCCGAACTAGCGGGGAGACAGATACGCAGTATTTT.

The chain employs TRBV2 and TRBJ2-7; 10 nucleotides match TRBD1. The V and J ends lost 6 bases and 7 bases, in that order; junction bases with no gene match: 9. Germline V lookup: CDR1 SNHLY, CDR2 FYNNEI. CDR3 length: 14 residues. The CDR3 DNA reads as TGTGCCAGCAGACGACAGGGGGCGGCGGGGGAGCAGTACTTC. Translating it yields CASRRQGAAGEQYF. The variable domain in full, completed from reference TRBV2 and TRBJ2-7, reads EPEVTQTPSHQVTQMGQEVILRCVPISNHLYFYWYRQILGQKVEFLVSFYNNEISEKSEIFDDQFSVERPDGSNFTLKIRSTKLEDSAMYFCASRRQGAAGEQYFGPGTRLTVT.

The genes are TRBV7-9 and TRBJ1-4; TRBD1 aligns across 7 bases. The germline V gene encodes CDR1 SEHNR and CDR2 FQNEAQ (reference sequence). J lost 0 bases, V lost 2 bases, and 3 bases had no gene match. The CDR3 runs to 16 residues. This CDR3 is CASSLTGVTTNEKLFF. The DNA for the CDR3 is TGTGCCAGCAGCTTAACAGGGGTTACAACTAATGAAAAACTGTTTTTT.

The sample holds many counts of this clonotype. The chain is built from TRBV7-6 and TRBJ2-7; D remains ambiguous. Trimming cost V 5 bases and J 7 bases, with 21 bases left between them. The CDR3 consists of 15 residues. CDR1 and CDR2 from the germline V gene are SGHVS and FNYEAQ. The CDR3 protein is CASSHWNDGVGEQYF. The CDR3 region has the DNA TGTGCCAGCAGCCACTGGAACGATGGGGTGGGGGAGCAGTACTTC. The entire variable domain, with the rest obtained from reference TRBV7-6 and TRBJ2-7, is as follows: GAGVSQSPRYKVTKRGQDVALRCDPISGHVSLYWYRQALGQGPEFLTYFNYEAQQDKSGLPNDRFSAERPEGSISTLTIQRTEQRDSAMYRCASSHWNDGVGEQYFGPGTRLTVT.

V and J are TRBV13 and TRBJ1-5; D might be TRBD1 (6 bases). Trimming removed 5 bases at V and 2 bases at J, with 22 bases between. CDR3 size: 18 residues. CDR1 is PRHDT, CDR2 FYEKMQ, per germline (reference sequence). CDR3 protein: CASSVTRGGIDGNQPQHF. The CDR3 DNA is TGTGCCAGCAGCGTAACCAGGGGAGGCATTGATGGCAATCAGCCCCAGCATTTT.

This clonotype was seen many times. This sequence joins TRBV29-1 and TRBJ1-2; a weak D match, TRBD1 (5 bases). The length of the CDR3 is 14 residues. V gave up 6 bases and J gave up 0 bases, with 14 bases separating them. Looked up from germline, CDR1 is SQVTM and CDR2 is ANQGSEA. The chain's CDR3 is CSVGTVDTNYGYTF. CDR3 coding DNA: TGCAGCGTGGGAACCGTGGACACTAACTATGGCTACACCTTC.

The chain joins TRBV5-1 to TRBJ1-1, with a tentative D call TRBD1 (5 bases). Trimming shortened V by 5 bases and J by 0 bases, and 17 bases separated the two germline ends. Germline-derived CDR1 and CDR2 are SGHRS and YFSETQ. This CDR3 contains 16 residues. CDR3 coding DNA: TGCGCCAGCAGACAGGACGGAGCCAGCATGAACACTGAAGCTTTCTTT. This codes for CASRQDGASMNTEAFF.

CDR3 in amino acids: CSGAGQGFSYEQYF. The CDR3 region has the DNA TGCAGTGGCGCGGGACAGGGGTTCTCCTACGAGCAGTACTTC. The chain employs TRBV20-1 and TRBJ2-7; 10 nucleotides agree with TRBD1. V trimming: 7 bases; J trimming: 0 bases; junction bases outside the gene matches: 6. The germline gives CDR1 DFQATT, CDR2 SNEGSKA (reference sequence). CDR3 length: 14 residues.

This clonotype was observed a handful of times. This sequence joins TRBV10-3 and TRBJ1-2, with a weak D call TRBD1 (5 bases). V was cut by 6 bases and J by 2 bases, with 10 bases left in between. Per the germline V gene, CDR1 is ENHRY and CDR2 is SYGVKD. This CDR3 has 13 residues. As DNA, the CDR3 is TGTGCCATCAGGCCCCCAGGGAACTATGGCTACACCTTC. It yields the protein CAIRPPGNYGYTF.

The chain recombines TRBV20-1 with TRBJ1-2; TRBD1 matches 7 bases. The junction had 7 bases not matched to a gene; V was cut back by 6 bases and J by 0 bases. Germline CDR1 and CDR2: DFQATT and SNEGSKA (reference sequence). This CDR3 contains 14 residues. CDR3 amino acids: CSAKDRTSNYGYTF. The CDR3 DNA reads TGCAGTGCGAAGGACAGGACGTCTAACTATGGCTACACCTTC.

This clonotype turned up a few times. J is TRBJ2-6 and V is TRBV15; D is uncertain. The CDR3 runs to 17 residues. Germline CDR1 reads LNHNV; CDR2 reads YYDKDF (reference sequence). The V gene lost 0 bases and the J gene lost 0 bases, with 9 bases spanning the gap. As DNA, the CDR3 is TGTGCCACCAGCAGAGATCACAGCTTCTCTGGGGCCAACGTCCTGACTTTC. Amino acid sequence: CATSRDHSFSGANVLTF.

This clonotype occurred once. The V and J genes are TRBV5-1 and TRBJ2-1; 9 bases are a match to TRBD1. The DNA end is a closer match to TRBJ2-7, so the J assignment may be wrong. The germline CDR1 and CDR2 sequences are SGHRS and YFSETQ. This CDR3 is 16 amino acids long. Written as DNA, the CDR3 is TGCGCCAGCAGCTTGGTTGGGACAGGGACCTACAATGAGCAGTACTTC. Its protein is CASSLVGTGTYNEQYF.

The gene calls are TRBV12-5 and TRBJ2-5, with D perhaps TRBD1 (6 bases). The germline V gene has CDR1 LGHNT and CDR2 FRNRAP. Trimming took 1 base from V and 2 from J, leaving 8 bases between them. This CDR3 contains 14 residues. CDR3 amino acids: CASGLGGRQETQYF. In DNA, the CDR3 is TGTGCTAGTGGTTTGGGGGGGCGTCAAGAGACCCAGTACTTC.

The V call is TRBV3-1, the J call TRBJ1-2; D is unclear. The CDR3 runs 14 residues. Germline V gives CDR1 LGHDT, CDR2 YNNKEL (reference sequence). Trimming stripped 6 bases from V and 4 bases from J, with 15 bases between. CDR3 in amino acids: CASSRRTLPYGYTF. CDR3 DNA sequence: TGTGCCAGCAGTCGACGGACCCTCCCCTATGGCTACACCTTC.

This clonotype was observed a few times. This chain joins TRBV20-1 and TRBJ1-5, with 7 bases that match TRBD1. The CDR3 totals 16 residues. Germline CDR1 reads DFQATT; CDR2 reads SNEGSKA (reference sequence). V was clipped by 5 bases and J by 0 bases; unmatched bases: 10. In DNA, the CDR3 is TGCAGTGCTTTGGACAGGAACCACTATAGCAATCAGCCCCAGCATTTT. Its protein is CSALDRNHYSNQPQHF.

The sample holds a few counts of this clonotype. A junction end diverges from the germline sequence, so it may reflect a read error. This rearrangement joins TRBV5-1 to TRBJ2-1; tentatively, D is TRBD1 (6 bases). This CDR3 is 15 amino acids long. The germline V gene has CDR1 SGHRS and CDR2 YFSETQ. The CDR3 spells CATARDRSSYNERFF. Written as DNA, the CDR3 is TGCGCCACCGCTAGAGACAGGTCCTCCTACAATGAGCGGTTCTTC.

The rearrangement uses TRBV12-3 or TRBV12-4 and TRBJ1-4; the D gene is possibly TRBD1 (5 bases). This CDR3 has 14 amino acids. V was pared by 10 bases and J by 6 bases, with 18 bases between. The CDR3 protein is CANSRGPGHEKLFF. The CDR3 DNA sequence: TGTGCCAACAGCCGAGGCCCGGGACATGAAAAACTGTTTTTT.

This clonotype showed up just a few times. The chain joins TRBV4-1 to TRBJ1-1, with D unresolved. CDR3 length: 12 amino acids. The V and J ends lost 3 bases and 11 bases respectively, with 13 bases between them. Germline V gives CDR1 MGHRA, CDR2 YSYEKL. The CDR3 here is CASSQSDGVAFF. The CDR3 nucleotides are TGCGCCAGCAGCCAGTCGGACGGGGTGGCTTTCTTT.

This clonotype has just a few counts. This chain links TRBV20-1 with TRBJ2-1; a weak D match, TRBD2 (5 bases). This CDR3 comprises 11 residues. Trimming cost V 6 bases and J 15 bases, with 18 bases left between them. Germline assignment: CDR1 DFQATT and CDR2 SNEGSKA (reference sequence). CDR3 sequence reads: CSAGEASDPFF. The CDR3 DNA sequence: TGCAGTGCCGGGGAAGCGTCAGATCCGTTCTTC.

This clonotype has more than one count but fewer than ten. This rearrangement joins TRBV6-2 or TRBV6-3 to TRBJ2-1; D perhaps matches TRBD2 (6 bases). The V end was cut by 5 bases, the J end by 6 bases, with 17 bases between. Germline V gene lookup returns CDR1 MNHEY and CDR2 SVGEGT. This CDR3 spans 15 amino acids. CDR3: CASSLRAGRFNEQFF. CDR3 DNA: TGTGCCAGCAGTCTTAGGGCGGGGAGATTCAATGAGCAGTTCTTC.

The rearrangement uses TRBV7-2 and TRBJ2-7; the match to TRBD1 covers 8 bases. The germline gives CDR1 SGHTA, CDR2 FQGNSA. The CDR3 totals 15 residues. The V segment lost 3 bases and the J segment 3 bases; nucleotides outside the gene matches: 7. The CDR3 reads CASSFQPTGGYEQYF. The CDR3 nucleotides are TGTGCCAGCAGCTTTCAGCCTACAGGGGGCTACGAGCAGTACTTC.

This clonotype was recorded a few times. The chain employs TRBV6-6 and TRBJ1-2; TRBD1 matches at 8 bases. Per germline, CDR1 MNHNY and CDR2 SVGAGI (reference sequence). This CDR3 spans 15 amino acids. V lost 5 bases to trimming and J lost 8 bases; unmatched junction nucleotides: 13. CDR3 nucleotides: TGTGCCAGCAGTCTAGGGGGAGGAGGACAGGGAGGCTACACCTTC. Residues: CASSLGGGGQGGYTF.

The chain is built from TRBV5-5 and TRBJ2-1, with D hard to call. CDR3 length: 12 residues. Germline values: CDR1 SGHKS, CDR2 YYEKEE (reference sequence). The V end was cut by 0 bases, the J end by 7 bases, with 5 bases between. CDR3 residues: CASSLVQNEQFF. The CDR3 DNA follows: TGTGCCAGCAGCTTGGTTCAGAATGAGCAGTTCTTC.

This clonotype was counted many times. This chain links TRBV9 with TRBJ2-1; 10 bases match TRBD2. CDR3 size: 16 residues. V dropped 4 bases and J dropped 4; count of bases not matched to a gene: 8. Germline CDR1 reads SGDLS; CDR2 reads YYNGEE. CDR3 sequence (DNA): TGTGCCAGCAGCTTAGGCCTAGCGGGGGTTTACAATGAGCAGTTCTTC. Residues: CASSLGLAGVYNEQFF.

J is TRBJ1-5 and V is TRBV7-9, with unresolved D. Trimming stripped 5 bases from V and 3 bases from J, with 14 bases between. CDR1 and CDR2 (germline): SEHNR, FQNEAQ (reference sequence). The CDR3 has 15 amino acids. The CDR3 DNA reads TGTGCCAGCAGCCGGTCGGCAGCTCTCAATCAGCCCCAGCATTTT. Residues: CASSRSAALNQPQHF.

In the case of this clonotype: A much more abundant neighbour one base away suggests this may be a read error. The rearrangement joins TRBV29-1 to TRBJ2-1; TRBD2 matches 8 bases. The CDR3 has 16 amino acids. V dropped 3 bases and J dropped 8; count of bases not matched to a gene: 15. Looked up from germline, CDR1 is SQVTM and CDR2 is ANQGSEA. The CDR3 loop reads CSVDWREAPTRDEQFF. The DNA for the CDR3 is TGCAGCGTTGACTGGCGGGAGGCCCCCACAAGGGATGAGCAGTTCTTC.